This T cell receptor beta chain is drawn from a study of T cells in Graves' hyperthyroidism and ophthalmopathy. Using RNA transcripts as the source, TCR beta CDR3 regions were amplified. The HTBI set primed first-round TCR CDR3 RT-PCR. MiXCR, run by TCRdb on the multiplex PCR reads, gives a single entry per CDR3 protein. This sample has a few hundred thousand distinct CDR3 sequences, with 15% to 19% found just once. Germline V lookup: CDR1 MGHRA, CDR2 YSYEKL. V lost 0 bases and J 5 bases, leaving 10 bases between the germline ends. The CDR3 is 15 residues long. Sequencing was carried out using blood. The chain uses TRBV4-1 and TRBJ2-2; D uncertain. The TCR originated in a woman in her late teens or twenties with Graves' hyperthyroidism that later progressed to Graves' ophthalmopathy. The CDR3 protein is CASSQESRDTGELFF. Written as DNA, the CDR3 is TGCGCCAGCAGCCAAGAATCTAGGGATACCGGGGAGCTGTTTTTT.